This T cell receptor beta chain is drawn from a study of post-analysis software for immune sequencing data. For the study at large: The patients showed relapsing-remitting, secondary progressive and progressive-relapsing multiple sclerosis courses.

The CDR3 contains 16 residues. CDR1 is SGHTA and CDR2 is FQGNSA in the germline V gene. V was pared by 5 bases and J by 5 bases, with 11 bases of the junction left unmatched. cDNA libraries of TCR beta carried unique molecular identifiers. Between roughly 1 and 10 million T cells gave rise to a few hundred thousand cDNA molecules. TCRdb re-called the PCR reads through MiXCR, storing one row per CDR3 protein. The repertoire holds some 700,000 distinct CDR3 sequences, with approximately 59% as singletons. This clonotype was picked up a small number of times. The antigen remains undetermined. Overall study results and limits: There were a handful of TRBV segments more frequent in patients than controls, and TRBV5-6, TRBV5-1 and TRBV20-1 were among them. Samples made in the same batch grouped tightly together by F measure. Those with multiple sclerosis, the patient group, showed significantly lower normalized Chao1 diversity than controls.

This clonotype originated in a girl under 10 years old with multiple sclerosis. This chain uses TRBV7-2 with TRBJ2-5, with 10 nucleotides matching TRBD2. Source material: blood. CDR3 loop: CASSLWRLAGEETQYF. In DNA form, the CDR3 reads TGTGCCAGCAGCCTCTGGCGGCTAGCGGGGGAGGAGACCCAGTACTTC.